This paragraph covers one TCR beta chain sequence. The CDR3 is 16 amino acids. The junction had 9 bases not matched to a gene; V was cut back by 4 bases and J by 4 bases. Per germline, CDR1 LNHDA and CDR2 SQIVND (reference sequence). Sequenced by immunoSEQ multiplex PCR; TCRdb stores in-frame clones only, minus some. The sample includes around 100,000 clones, just under 90% of them seen just once. This sample is part of a study of blood T cell repertoires in COVID-19. Study-wide context: PBMCs, B-cell-depleted T cells, or T cells provided the cDNA or gDNA that made up the material.

Material for sequencing was peripheral blood. The sequence derives from a human donor in a cohort sampled during active COVID-19. The rearrangement joins TRBV19 to TRBJ1-4; 7 positions match TRBD1. The CDR3 bases are TGTGCCAGTAGTAGACCCGACAGGGTACTTAATGAAAAACTGTTTTTT. This encodes CASSRPDRVLNEKLFF.